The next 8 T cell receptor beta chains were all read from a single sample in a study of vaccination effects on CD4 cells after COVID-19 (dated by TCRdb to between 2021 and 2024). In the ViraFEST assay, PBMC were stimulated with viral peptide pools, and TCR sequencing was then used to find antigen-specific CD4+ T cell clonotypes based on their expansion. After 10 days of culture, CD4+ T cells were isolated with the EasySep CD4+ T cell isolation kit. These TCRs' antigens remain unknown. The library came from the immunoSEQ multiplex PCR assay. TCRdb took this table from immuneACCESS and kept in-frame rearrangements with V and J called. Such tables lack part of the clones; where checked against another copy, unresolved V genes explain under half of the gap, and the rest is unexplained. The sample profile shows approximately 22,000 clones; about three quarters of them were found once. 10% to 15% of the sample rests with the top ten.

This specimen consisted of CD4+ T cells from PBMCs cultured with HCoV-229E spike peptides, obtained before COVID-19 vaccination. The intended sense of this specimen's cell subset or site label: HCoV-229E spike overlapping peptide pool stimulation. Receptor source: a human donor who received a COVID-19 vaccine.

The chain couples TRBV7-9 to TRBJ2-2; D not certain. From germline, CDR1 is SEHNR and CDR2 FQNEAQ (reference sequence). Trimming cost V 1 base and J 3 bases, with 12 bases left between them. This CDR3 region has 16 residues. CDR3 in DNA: TGTGCCAGCAGCTTAGGTGTGTGGCCTGACACCGGGGAGCTGTTTTTT. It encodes CASSLGVWPDTGELFF.

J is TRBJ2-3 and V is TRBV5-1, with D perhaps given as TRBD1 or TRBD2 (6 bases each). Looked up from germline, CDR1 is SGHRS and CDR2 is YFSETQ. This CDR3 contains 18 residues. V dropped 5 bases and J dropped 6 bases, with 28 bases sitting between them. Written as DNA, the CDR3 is TGCGCCAGCAGGGAATTCAGCGGCGGACTGGGGGGCTTCGATACGCAGTATTTT. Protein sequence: CASREFSGGLGGFDTQYF.

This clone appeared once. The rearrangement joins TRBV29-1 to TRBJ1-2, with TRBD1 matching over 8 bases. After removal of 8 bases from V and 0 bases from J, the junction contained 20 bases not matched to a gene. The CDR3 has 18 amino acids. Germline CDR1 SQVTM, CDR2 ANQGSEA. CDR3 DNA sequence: TGCAGCATCACTGGCGGGGTTCGGACAGGGCAAGCTAACTATGGCTACACCTTC. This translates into CSITGGVRTGQANYGYTF.

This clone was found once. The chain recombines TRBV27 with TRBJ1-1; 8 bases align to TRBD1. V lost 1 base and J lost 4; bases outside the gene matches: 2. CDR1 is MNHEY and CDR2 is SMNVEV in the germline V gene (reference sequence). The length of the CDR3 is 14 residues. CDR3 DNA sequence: TGTGCCAGCAGTTTATTCCAGGGGGCCACTGAAGCTTTCTTT. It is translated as CASSLFQGATEAFF.

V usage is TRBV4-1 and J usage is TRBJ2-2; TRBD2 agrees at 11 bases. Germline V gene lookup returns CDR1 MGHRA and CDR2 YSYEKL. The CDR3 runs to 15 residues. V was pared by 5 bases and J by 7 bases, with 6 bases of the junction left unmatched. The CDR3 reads CASSISGGAVGELFF. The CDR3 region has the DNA TGCGCCAGCAGCATTAGCGGGGGGGCGGTCGGGGAGCTGTTTTTT.

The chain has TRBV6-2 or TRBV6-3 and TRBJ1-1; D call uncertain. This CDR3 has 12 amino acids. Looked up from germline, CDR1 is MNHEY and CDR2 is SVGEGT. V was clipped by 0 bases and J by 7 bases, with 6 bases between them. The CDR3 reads CASSYSGGEAFF. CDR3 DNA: TGTGCCAGCAGTTACTCGGGCGGTGAAGCTTTCTTT.

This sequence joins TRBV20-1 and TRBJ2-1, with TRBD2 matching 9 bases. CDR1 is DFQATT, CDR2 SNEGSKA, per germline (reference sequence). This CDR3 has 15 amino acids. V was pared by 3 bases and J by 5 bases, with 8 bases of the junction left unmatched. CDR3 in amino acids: CSASDPSGDNNEQFF. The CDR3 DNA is TGCAGTGCTAGTGATCCTAGCGGGGATAACAATGAGCAGTTCTTC.

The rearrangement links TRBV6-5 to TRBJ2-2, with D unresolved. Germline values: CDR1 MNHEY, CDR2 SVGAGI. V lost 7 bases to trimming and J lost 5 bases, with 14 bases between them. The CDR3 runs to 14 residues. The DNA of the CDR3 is TGTGCCAGCACCCCGACCATCGCGACCGGGGAGCTGTTTTTT. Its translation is CASTPTIATGELFF.